These 13 T cell receptor beta chains were sequenced from one sample in a study of blood T cell repertoires in COVID-19. Using immunoSEQ multiplex PCR, the repertoire was profiled, and TCRdb retains in-frame clones only, with some absent. The sample includes about 170,000 clones, approximately 80% of them seen just once. The sequenced sample was peripheral blood. Source of these receptors: a woman aged 70 to 79 with COVID-19, enrolled during active disease.

The sample holds one count of this clone. This chain joins TRBV19 and TRBJ2-2; 9 bases align to TRBD2. Losses at the gene ends were 3 bases for V and 1 base for J; bases not matched to a gene: 3. Germline assignment: CDR1 LNHDA and CDR2 SQIVND (reference sequence). This CDR3 is built from 16 residues. CDR3 DNA sequence: TGTGCCAGTAGTATCGCGGGGGGGGTGAACACCGGGGAGCTGTTTTTT. Translating gives CASSIAGGVNTGELFF.

This clone has only a few counts. The chain couples TRBV19 to TRBJ1-5; possibly TRBD1 for D (5 bases). Trimming took 0 bases from V and 4 from J, leaving 10 bases between them. Looked up from germline, CDR1 is LNHDA and CDR2 is SQIVND (reference sequence). The CDR3 is 15 residues long. The CDR3 here is CASSIDLTVNQPQHF. CDR3 nucleotides: TGTGCCAGTAGTATAGACCTGACAGTGAATCAGCCCCAGCATTTT.

This clone was seen a single time. The V gene is TRBV6-5, the J gene TRBJ2-2; TRBD1 aligns across 9 bases. The CDR3 is made up of 15 amino acids. The V and J ends lost 5 bases and 0 bases, in that order; junction bases with no gene match: 1. Germline V gene sequence: CDR1 MNHEY, CDR2 SVGAGI. The CDR3 sequence is CASSRDRANTGELFF. As DNA, the CDR3 is TGTGCCAGCAGTCGGGACAGGGCGAACACCGGGGAGCTGTTTTTT.

CDR3 protein: CASSPVAGSTDTQYF. DNA of the CDR3: TGTGCCAGCTCACCAGTCGCGGGCAGCACAGATACGCAGTATTTT. This rearrangement joins TRBV18 to TRBJ2-3; D is perhaps TRBD2 (5 bases). The CDR3 sequence is 15 residues long. Deletions cut 2 bases from V and 0 bases from J, with 9 bases between. Germline CDR1 reads KGHSH; CDR2 reads LQKENI.

This clone was recorded only once. The V call is TRBV12-3 or TRBV12-4, the J call TRBJ2-3; no clear D. V lost 3 bases and J 5 bases, leaving 3 bases between the germline ends. This CDR3 contains 11 residues. The CDR3 bases are TGTGCCAGCAGTTTTAGAGATACGCAGTATTTT. As protein: CASSFRDTQYF.

V and J are TRBV5-4 and TRBJ1-1; 9 bases map to TRBD1. V dropped 4 bases and J dropped 7; count of bases not matched to a gene: 8. There are 14 residues in the CDR3. Germline CDR1 SGHNT, CDR2 YYREEE (reference sequence). The CDR3 is CASSTDRGVFEAFF. CDR3 bases: TGTGCCAGCAGCACGGACAGGGGAGTCTTTGAAGCTTTCTTT.

CDR3 sequence reads: CASSVGPGLMNTEAFF. In nucleotides, the CDR3 is TGTGCCAGCAGCGTAGGTCCAGGGCTCATGAACACTGAAGCTTTCTTT. This chain joins TRBV9 and TRBJ1-1; D possibly corresponds to TRBD1 (5 bases). The length of the CDR3 is 16 residues. Trimming removed 0 bases at V and 0 bases at J, with 12 bases between. Germline lookup yields CDR1 SGDLS and CDR2 YYNGEE.

The V call is TRBV5-4, the J call TRBJ1-6; tentative D call: TRBD1 (5 bases). The CDR3 covers 14 residues. The germline V gene encodes CDR1 SGHNT and CDR2 YYREEE (reference sequence). Trimming pared 3 bases from V and 5 bases from J, leaving 9 bases between. The CDR3 bases are TGTGCCAGCAGCTCGACAGCCGATAATTCACCCCTCCACTTT. Amino acid sequence: CASSSTADNSPLHF.

This chain uses TRBV15 with TRBJ1-1; 10 bases line up with TRBD1. The CDR3 length is 16 residues. The trim removed 1 base at V and 7 bases at J, leaving 9 bases unmatched. Germline values: CDR1 LNHNV, CDR2 YYDKDF (reference sequence). This chain's CDR3 is CATSRGTGTGAREAFF. The CDR3 nucleotides are TGTGCCACCAGCAGAGGCACCGGGACAGGGGCCCGTGAAGCTTTCTTT.

The chain uses TRBV14 and TRBJ1-6; 12 bases line up with TRBD1. Trimming cost V 4 bases and J 9 bases; bases outside gene matches: 1. The CDR3 consists of 14 residues. The germline V gene encodes CDR1 SGHDN and CDR2 FVKESK. This chain's CDR3 is CASSPGQGASPLHF. As DNA, the CDR3 is TGTGCCAGCAGCCCGGGACAGGGGGCTTCACCCCTCCACTTT.

The rearrangement links TRBV5-1 to TRBJ1-4; 7 positions match TRBD1. This CDR3 comprises 16 residues. CDR1 SGHRS and CDR2 YFSETQ come from the germline V gene. V was pared by 2 bases and J by 7 bases, with 11 bases of the junction left unmatched. The CDR3, as DNA: TGCGCCAGCAGCTTTCTAACCCGACAGGGCGGTGAAAAACTGTTTTTT. Its translation is CASSFLTRQGGEKLFF.

This clone occurred a few times. The rearrangement joins TRBV18 to TRBJ2-7; D gene ambiguous. This CDR3 has 15 amino acids. The V and J ends lost 6 bases and 4 bases respectively, with 19 bases between them. The V gene's germline CDR1 is KGHSH and CDR2 LQKENI. The CDR3 reads CASSQSPRATYEQYF. CDR3 sequence (DNA): TGTGCCAGCTCGCAAAGCCCCAGAGCGACTTACGAGCAGTACTTC.

The chain employs TRBV5-1 and TRBJ2-5; 8 bases fit TRBD2. Per germline, CDR1 SGHRS and CDR2 YFSETQ. The CDR3 spans 15 residues. The V and J ends lost 4 bases and 3 bases, in that order; junction bases with no gene match: 8. The CDR3 sequence is CASSTSAGVEETQYF. The DNA of the CDR3 is TGCGCCAGCAGCACCTCAGCGGGAGTTGAAGAGACCCAGTACTTC.